This T cell receptor beta chain was profiled in a study of radiation and T cells in renal cell carcinoma. Study conclusions and caveats: Without pretreatment biopsies, baseline tumor clonotype presence was undetermined.

In regard to this clone: Its specificity is unknown.

The germline V gene has CDR1 LGHNA and CDR2 YNFKEQ. V trimming: 1 base; J trimming: 2 bases; junction bases outside the gene matches: 2. The length of the CDR3 is 15 residues. Sequencing used immunoSEQ multiplex PCR; TCRdb keeps in-frame clones, though not all of them. Among 160,000 or so clones listed, about 91% were seen once. Time point noted: blood 2 weeks post-SBRT. Described treatment: 15 Gy SBRT to primary tumor, nephrectomy 4 weeks later. The input for sequencing was blood, taken from a patient whose treatment included radiotherapy and nephrectomy. The clonotype originates from a woman aged 45-59 years with renal cell carcinoma. The rearrangement uses TRBV4-2 and TRBJ1-3, with TRBD1 identical over 7 bases. The CDR3: CASSQVTGAGNTIYF. CDR3 DNA: TGTGCCAGCAGCCAAGTCACAGGGGCTGGAAACACCATATATTTT.